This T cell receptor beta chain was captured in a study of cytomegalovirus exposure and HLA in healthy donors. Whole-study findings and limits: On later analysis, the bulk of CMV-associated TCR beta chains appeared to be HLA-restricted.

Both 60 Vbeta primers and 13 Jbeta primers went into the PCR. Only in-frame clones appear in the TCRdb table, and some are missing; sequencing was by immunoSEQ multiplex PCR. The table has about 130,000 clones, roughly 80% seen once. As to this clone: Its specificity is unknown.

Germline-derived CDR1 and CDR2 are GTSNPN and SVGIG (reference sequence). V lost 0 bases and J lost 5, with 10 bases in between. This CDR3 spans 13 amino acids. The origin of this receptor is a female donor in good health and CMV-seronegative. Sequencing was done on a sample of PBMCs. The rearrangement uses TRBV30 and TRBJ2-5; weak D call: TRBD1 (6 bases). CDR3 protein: CAWSVGDTETQYF. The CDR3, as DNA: TGTGCCTGGAGTGTAGGGGACACGGAGACCCAGTACTTC.